The 10 T cell receptor beta chains below all came from one sample that was sequenced in a study of cytomegalovirus exposure and HLA in healthy donors. Libraries were prepared by immunoSEQ multiplex PCR; TCRdb keeps only in-frame clonotypes and omits some of them. Found here are 90,000 to 150,000 clones, roughly 90% of them singletons; the top ten hold about 6%. Specimen: PBMCs. These receptors all stem from a woman younger than 30 in good health and CMV-seropositive.

The gene calls are TRBV15 and TRBJ1-2; no clear D gene. V shed 0 bases and J shed 6 bases, with 14 bases lying between them. Per the germline V gene, CDR1 is LNHNV and CDR2 is YYDKDF (reference sequence). The CDR3 has 15 amino acids. CDR3 nucleotides: TGTGCCACCAGCAGAGATTTCCGGGATCTGGATGGCTACACCTTC. Translated: CATSRDFRDLDGYTF.

In this sample, this clone turned up once. The chain employs TRBV20-1 and TRBJ2-7, with D possibly being TRBD1 (6 bases). Germline V gene data show CDR1 as DFQATT and CDR2 as SNEGSKA (reference sequence). This CDR3 spans 11 amino acids. Trimming removed 2 bases at V and 6 bases at J, with 8 bases between. CDR3 in DNA: TGCAGTGCTAGAAGCAGGGGCGAGCAGTACTTC. Translated: CSARSRGEQYF.

The chain carries TRBV10-3 and TRBJ2-7, with D uncertain. Trimming removed 5 bases at V and 2 bases at J, with 4 bases between. This CDR3 is built from 11 residues. Germline-derived CDR1 and CDR2 are ENHRY and SYGVKD. The CDR3 region is CAISPAYEQYF. In DNA, the CDR3 is TGTGCCATCAGTCCAGCCTACGAGCAGTACTTC.

This chain links TRBV13 with TRBJ1-1, with D possibly being TRBD1 (5 bases). Germline CDR1 PRHDT, CDR2 FYEKMQ (reference sequence). There are 15 residues in the CDR3. Trimming pared 3 bases from V and 1 base from J, leaving 12 bases between. The CDR3 loop is CASSFRTRPNTEAFF. In nucleotides, the CDR3 is TGTGCCAGCAGCTTCCGGACAAGACCGAACACTGAAGCTTTCTTT.

This chain connects TRBV7-9 to TRBJ2-7; 7 positions match TRBD1. V shed 5 bases and J 2 bases; nucleotides not matched to a gene: 6. CDR1 SEHNR and CDR2 FQNEAQ come from the germline V gene (reference sequence). The CDR3 loop spans 14 amino acids. The chain's CDR3 is CASSEGQTTYEQYF. CDR3 DNA sequence: TGTGCCAGCAGCGAGGGACAGACCACCTACGAGCAGTACTTC.

The chain links TRBV28 to TRBJ2-3; perhaps TRBD1 as D (5 bases). Deletions cut 8 bases from V and 1 base from J, with 16 bases between. The CDR3 loop spans 15 amino acids. CDR1 is MDHEN and CDR2 is SYDVKM in the germline V gene. The CDR3 bases are TGTGCCAGCCACTCTCTGGGGCAGGGCACAGATACGCAGTATTTT. The encoded protein is CASHSLGQGTDTQYF.

The chain is built from TRBV6-4 and TRBJ2-5, with 11 bases matching TRBD1. In germline, CDR1 is MRHNA, CDR2 SNTAGT. With 8 bases clipped from V and 5 bases from J, the junction kept 4 bases outside the gene matches. There are 13 residues in the CDR3. CDR3 nucleotide sequence: TGTGCCAGCGGACAGGGGGCATATGAGACCCAGTACTTC. Amino acid sequence: CASGQGAYETQYF.

The chain carries TRBV7-9 and TRBJ1-3; D is perhaps TRBD1 (6 bases). In germline, CDR1 is SEHNR, CDR2 FQNEAQ (reference sequence). The CDR3 has 16 amino acids. V was pared by 2 bases and J by 0 bases, with 11 bases between. The CDR3 nucleotides read TGTGCCAGCAGCTTAACTCAGACAGGCTCTGGAAACACCATATATTTT. It codes for CASSLTQTGSGNTIYF.

V is TRBV20-1 and J is TRBJ2-1; no reliable D call. CDR3 length: 11 residues. The germline V gene encodes CDR1 DFQATT and CDR2 SNEGSKA (reference sequence). V was shortened by 4 bases and J by 8 bases, with 9 bases between the two germline ends. CDR3: CSATELHEQFF. In DNA form, the CDR3 reads TGCAGTGCTACCGAGTTGCATGAGCAGTTCTTC.

This clone was detected once. The chain joins TRBV5-1 to TRBJ1-1, with 7 bases lining up with TRBD1. Per the germline V gene, CDR1 is SGHRS and CDR2 is YFSETQ. Losses at the gene ends were 2 bases for V and 1 base for J; bases not matched to a gene: 5. The CDR3 sequence is 15 residues long. CDR3 sequence (DNA): TGCGCCAGCAGCTTAACAGGGGCGGGGAACACTGAAGCTTTCTTT. This encodes CASSLTGAGNTEAFF. Drawing the rest from reference TRBV5-1 and TRBJ1-1, the complete variable domain is KAGVTQTPRYLIKTRGQQVTLSCSPISGHRSVSWYQQTPGQGLQFLFEYFSETQRNKGNFPGRFSGRQFSNSRSEMNVSTLELGDSALYLCASSLTGAGNTEAFFGQGTRLTVV.